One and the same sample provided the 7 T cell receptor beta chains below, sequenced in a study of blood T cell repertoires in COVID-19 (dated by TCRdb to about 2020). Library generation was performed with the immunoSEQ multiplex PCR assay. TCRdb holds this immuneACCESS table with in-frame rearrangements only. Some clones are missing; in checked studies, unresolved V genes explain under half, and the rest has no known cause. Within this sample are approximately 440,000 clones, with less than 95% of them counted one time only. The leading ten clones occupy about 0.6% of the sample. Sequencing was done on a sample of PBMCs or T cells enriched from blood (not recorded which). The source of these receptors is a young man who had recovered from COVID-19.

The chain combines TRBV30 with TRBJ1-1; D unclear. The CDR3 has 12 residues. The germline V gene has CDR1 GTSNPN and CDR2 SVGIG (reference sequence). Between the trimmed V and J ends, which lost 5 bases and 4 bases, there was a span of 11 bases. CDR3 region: CAWGRRGTEAFF. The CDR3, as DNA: TGTGCCTGGGGGCGACGAGGCACTGAAGCTTTCTTT.

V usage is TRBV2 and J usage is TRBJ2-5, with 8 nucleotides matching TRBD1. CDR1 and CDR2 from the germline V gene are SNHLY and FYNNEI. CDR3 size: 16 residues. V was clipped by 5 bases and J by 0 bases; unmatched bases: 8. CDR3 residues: CASSFGQGEYQETQYF. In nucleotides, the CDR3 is TGTGCCAGCAGTTTCGGACAGGGAGAGTACCAAGAGACCCAGTACTTC.

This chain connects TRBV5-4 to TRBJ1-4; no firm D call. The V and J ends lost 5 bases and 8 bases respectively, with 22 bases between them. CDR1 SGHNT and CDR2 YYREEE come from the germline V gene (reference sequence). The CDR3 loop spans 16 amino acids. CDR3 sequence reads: CASRHGIRERFEKLFF. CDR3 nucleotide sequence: TGTGCCAGCAGACACGGAATTCGGGAACGATTCGAAAAACTGTTTTTT.

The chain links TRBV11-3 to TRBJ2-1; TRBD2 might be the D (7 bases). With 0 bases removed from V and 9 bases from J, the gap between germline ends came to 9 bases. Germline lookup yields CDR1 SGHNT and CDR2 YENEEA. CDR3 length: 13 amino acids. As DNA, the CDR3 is TGTGCCAGCAGCTTAGAAAGGGGGGGTGAGCAGTTCTTC. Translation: CASSLERGGEQFF.

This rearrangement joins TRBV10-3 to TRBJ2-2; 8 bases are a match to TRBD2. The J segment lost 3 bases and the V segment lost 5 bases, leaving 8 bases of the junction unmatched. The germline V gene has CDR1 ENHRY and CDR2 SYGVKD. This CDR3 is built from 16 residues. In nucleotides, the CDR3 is TGTGCCATCAGTCGACTAGCGATCGGGGACACCGGGGAGCTGTTTTTT. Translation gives CAISRLAIGDTGELFF.

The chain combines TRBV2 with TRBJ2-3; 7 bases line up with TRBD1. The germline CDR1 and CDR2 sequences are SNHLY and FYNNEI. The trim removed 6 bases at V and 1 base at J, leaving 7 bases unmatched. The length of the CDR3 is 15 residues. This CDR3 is CASSVQGSGTDTQYF. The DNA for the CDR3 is TGTGCCAGCAGCGTACAGGGGTCGGGCACAGATACGCAGTATTTT.

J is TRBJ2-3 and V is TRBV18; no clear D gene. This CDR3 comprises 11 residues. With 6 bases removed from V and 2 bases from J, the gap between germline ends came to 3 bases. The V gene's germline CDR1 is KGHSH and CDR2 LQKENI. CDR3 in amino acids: CASSSTDTQYF. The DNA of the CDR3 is TGTGCCAGCTCCTCCACAGATACGCAGTATTTT. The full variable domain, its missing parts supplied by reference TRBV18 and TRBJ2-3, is NAGVMQNPRHLVRRRGQEARLRCSPMKGHSHVYWYRQLPEEGLKFMVYLQKENIIDESGMPKERFSAEFPKEGPSILRIQQVVRGDSAAYFCASSSTDTQYFGPGTRLTVL.